This T cell receptor (beta chain) was recovered during a study of blood T cell repertoires in COVID-19. In the study overall: Specimens from acute and convalescent COVID-19 originated in the United States, Italy and Spain. PBMCs, B-cell-depleted T cells, or T cells were the source of the cDNA or gDNA that made up the material.

The CDR3 is 13 residues long. Germline V gene lookup returns CDR1 GTSNPN and CDR2 SVGIG (reference sequence). The junction had 5 bases not matched to a gene; V was cut back by 5 bases and J by 4 bases. Original processing notes: Estimated nucleated cell counts came from reference gene primer amplification. TCRdb's copy holds only in-frame clones and misses some; the assay was immunoSEQ multiplex PCR. The DNA gave D and trimming, while V, J and clone size come from that table. In the table there are approximately 180,000 clones, approximately 90% of which are singletons. The sequenced material came from peripheral blood. This TCR was sampled from a woman aged 45-60 years with acute or convalescent COVID-19. The V call is TRBV30, the J call TRBJ2-5; 9 nucleotides align to TRBD1. Here the CDR3 DNA reads TGTGCCTGGGGACAGGGGTTAGGAGAGACCCAGTACTTC. Amino acids: CAWGQGLGETQYF.